This entry lists 29 T cell receptor beta chains sequenced from one sample in a study of T cell responses to AZD1222 COVID-19 vaccine. Generated by immunoSEQ multiplex PCR, the TCRdb table keeps only in-frame clones and is missing some. Of 150,000 to 200,000 clones listed, about 94% are singletons. The sequences come from peripheral blood, collected on day 0 of AZD1222 vaccination. The receptors originated from an adult in good health.

This chain links TRBV5-1 with TRBJ1-1; the D is unclear. The germline CDR1 and CDR2 sequences are SGHRS and YFSETQ. This CDR3 comprises 14 residues. Trimming shortened V by 0 bases and J by 3 bases, and 9 bases separated the two germline ends. This CDR3 reads CASSLAAKHTEAFF. CDR3 in DNA: TGCGCCAGCAGCTTGGCAGCCAAACACACTGAAGCTTTCTTT.

The chain carries TRBV5-1 and TRBJ2-3; 15 bases line up with TRBD2. CDR1 and CDR2 from the germline V gene are SGHRS and YFSETQ. Trimming took 4 bases from V and 3 from J; bases not matched to a gene: 3. CDR3 length: 16 residues. CDR3 in amino acids: CASSPGTSGRTDTQYF. CDR3 bases: TGCGCCAGCAGCCCGGGGACTAGCGGGAGGACAGATACGCAGTATTTT.

The chain employs TRBV5-1 and TRBJ2-7; D may be TRBD2 (6 bases). This CDR3 comprises 14 residues. The germline V gene has CDR1 SGHRS and CDR2 YFSETQ. The V and J ends lost 4 bases and 2 bases respectively, with 13 bases between them. The chain's CDR3 is CASSPGGVPYEQYF. As DNA, the CDR3 is TGCGCCAGCAGCCCCGGCGGGGTGCCCTACGAGCAGTACTTC.

V gene TRBV12-2 combines with J gene TRBJ2-1; TRBD2 was called by the table and not checked on the DNA. TRBV12-2 corresponds to a pseudogene. The CDR3 totals 19 residues. CDR3 in amino acids: CASRLDPTHWRPSYNEQFF. DNA of the CDR3: TGTGCAAGTCGCTTAGACCCCACCCATTGGCGGCCTTCCTACAATGAGCAGTTCTTC.

V gene TRBV6-7 combines with J gene TRBJ2-7, with D possibly TRBD2 on 7 matching bases. TRBV6-7 carries the ORF label, with uncertain function. The CDR3 consists of 15 residues. Trimming took off 7 bases at V and 8 bases at J, with 24 bases between the two ends. CDR3 amino acids: CASTRRGGGEGKQYF. In DNA form, the CDR3 reads TGTGCCAGCACCCGACGGGGCGGGGGCGAAGGGAAGCAGTACTTC.

V usage is TRBV3-1 (or the pseudogene TRBV3-2) and J usage is TRBJ2-2; TRBD1 agrees at 7 bases. Per the germline V gene, CDR1 is LGHDT and CDR2 is YNNKEL (reference sequence). This CDR3 region has 15 residues. The trim removed 4 bases at V and 7 bases at J, leaving 9 bases unmatched. The CDR3 nucleotides read TGTGCCAGCAGCCGAGGGGGCGCCGGAGGCGGGGAGCTGTTTTTT. This translates into CASSRGGAGGGELFF.

The chain joins TRBV11-2 to TRBJ1-6, with TRBD1 identical over 7 bases. The CDR3 totals 12 residues. The V segment lost 8 bases and the J segment 11 bases; nucleotides outside the gene matches: 6. Germline V gene data show CDR1 as SGHAT and CDR2 as FQNNGV. CDR3 nucleotides: TGTGCCAGCCTAGGGGGCACGCCACCCCTCCACTTT. It specifies CASLGGTPPLHF.

The chain combines TRBV2 with TRBJ1-1; no clear D. With 2 bases removed from V and 1 base from J, the gap between germline ends came to 5 bases. Germline CDR1 SNHLY, CDR2 FYNNEI. The CDR3 is made up of 13 amino acids. CDR3 residues: CASSESPNTEAFF. CDR3 DNA sequence: TGTGCCAGCAGTGAAAGTCCGAACACTGAAGCTTTCTTT.

The chain combines TRBV4-2 with TRBJ1-6; no clear D. Germline CDR1 LGHNA, CDR2 YNFKEQ. Trimming removed 0 bases from V and 7 bases from J, with 7 bases in between. This CDR3 spans 14 amino acids. This CDR3 is CASSQDRRNSPLHF. CDR3 nucleotide sequence: TGTGCCAGCAGCCAAGACAGGCGGAATTCACCCCTCCACTTT.

The gene calls are TRBV4-1 and TRBJ1-5; D perhaps matches TRBD1 (6 bases). The CDR3 is 15 residues long. Trimming pared 1 base from V and 4 bases from J, leaving 11 bases between. From germline, CDR1 is MGHRA and CDR2 YSYEKL. In DNA, the CDR3 is TGCGCCAGCAGCCAAGCGGACAGTTTAAATCAGCCCCAGCATTTT. It is translated as CASSQADSLNQPQHF.

This chain joins TRBV7-9 and TRBJ1-6; TRBD1 matches 7 bases. There are 15 residues in the CDR3. V trimming: 1 base; J trimming: 10 bases; junction bases outside the gene matches: 7. In germline, CDR1 is SEHNR, CDR2 FQNEAQ (reference sequence). The CDR3 nucleotides read TGTGCCAGCAGCTTAGTAGCCCAGGGGGACTCACCCCTCCACTTT. Amino acid sequence: CASSLVAQGDSPLHF.

The CDR3 sequence is CASSYSTGNSRVTF. The CDR3 DNA reads TGTGCCAGCAGTTATTCGACAGGCAATTCTAGAGTCACCTTC. The chain is built from TRBV6-5 and TRBJ1-2, with D tentatively TRBD1 (6 bases). Germline values: CDR1 MNHEY, CDR2 SVGAGI. V lost 3 bases, J lost 13 bases, and 21 bases lay in between. CDR3 length: 14 amino acids.

Notes on this clone: The sample carries other DNA sequences with the same CDR3. The chain carries TRBV28 and TRBJ1-1; a weak D match, TRBD1 (6 bases). Germline CDR1 is MDHEN and CDR2 is SYDVKM. Trimming removed 6 bases from V and 5 bases from J, with 10 bases in between. This CDR3 has 12 amino acids. The CDR3 nucleotides are TGTGCCAGCAGCTCAGGGGTTACTGAAGCTTTCTTT. This translates into CASSSGVTEAFF.

A remark on this clone: This sample also contains other DNA sequences that code for the same CDR3. V is TRBV9 and J is TRBJ2-7; D gene ambiguous. CDR1 is SGDLS, CDR2 YYNGEE, per germline. The CDR3 is 14 amino acids. V lost 0 bases to trimming and J lost 1 base, with 8 bases between them. The DNA for the CDR3 is TGTGCCAGCAGCGTAGATCTGGGTTCCTACGAGCAGTACTTC. Protein sequence: CASSVDLGSYEQYF. Together with reference TRBV9 and TRBJ2-7, the CDR3 gives the full variable domain: DSGVTQTPKHLITATGQRVTLRCSPRSGDLSVYWYQQSLDQGLQFLIQYYNGEERAKGNILERFSAQQFPDLHSELNLSSLELGDSALYFCASSVDLGSYEQYFGPGTRLTVT.

V and J are TRBV29-1 and TRBJ1-5, with 8 bases identical to TRBD1. Trimming took 4 bases from V and 4 from J; bases not matched to a gene: 3. The CDR3 sequence is 13 residues long. Germline assignment: CDR1 SQVTM and CDR2 ANQGSEA. The CDR3 here is CSVGQGINQPQHF. The CDR3 nucleotides read TGCAGCGTTGGACAGGGGATTAATCAGCCCCAGCATTTT.

V gene TRBV7-6 combines with J gene TRBJ1-4; the D is unclear. The germline V and J ends were trimmed by 5 bases and 6 bases, with 4 bases remaining between them. The CDR3 is made up of 11 amino acids. Germline assignment: CDR1 SGHVS and CDR2 FNYEAQ. CDR3: CASSPYEKLFF. CDR3 in DNA: TGTGCCAGCAGCCCTTATGAAAAACTGTTTTTT.

The chain joins TRBV3-1 (or the pseudogene TRBV3-2) to TRBJ1-4; D may be TRBD1 (6 bases). V was shortened by 4 bases and J by 7 bases, with 13 bases between the two germline ends. Looked up from germline, CDR1 is LGHDT and CDR2 is YNNKEL (reference sequence). This CDR3 is built from 14 residues. CDR3 protein: CASSPRARGEKLFF. The CDR3 DNA reads as TGTGCCAGCAGCCCCCGGGCCAGGGGTGAAAAACTGTTTTTT.

The chain is built from TRBV6-5 and TRBJ1-5; D is unclear. CDR1 MNHEY and CDR2 SVGAGI come from the germline V gene. Trimming shortened V by 8 bases and J by 0 bases, and 8 bases separated the two germline ends. The CDR3 is 13 residues long. Here the CDR3 reads CASAAYSNQPQHF. The CDR3 bases are TGTGCCAGCGCTGCCTATAGCAATCAGCCCCAGCATTTT.

The chain recombines TRBV28 with TRBJ1-1; D may be TRBD1 (5 bases). The CDR3 contains 15 residues. CDR1 and CDR2 (germline): MDHEN, SYDVKM. The germline V and J ends were trimmed by 5 bases and 0 bases, with 13 bases remaining between them. CDR3 coding DNA: TGTGCCAGCAGTGTCCCGGGACGGTTGAACACTGAAGCTTTCTTT. Protein sequence: CASSVPGRLNTEAFF. Supplemented by reference TRBV28 and TRBJ1-1, the full variable domain reads DVKVTQSSRYLVKRTGEKVFLECVQDMDHENMFWYRQDPGLGLRLIYFSYDVKMKEKGDIPEGYSVSREKKERFSLILESASTNQTSMYLCASSVPGRLNTEAFFGQGTRLTVV.

This clone was seen a single time. The chain is built from TRBV19 and TRBJ2-7; no reliable D call. The CDR3 has 12 amino acids. The germline V gene has CDR1 LNHDA and CDR2 SQIVND (reference sequence). The ends were cut back, 5 bases at V and 1 base at J, with 6 bases in the middle. This CDR3 is CASSLGSYEQYF. CDR3 nucleotide sequence: TGTGCCAGTAGTCTGGGGTCCTACGAGCAGTACTTC.

The rearrangement joins TRBV29-1 to TRBJ1-4, with a weak D call TRBD1 (5 bases). Germline V gene sequence: CDR1 SQVTM, CDR2 ANQGSEA. V lost 6 bases and J 0 bases, leaving 8 bases between the germline ends. The CDR3 sequence is 13 residues long. The CDR3 here is CSVGLATNEKLFF. The CDR3 nucleotides read TGCAGCGTGGGACTTGCAACTAATGAAAAACTGTTTTTT. The full variable domain, rest sourced from reference TRBV29-1 and TRBJ1-4, is SAVISQKPSRDICQRGTSLTIQCQVDSQVTMMFWYRQQPGQSLTLIATANQGSEATYESGFVIDKFPISRPNLTFSTLTVSNMSPEDSSIYLCSVGLATNEKLFFGSGTQLSVL.

DNA for the CDR3: TGTGCCAGCAGCGCCCGGGACAGGGCCTATGGCTACACCTTC. Amino acids: CASSARDRAYGYTF. The chain recombines TRBV11-2 with TRBJ1-2, with 9 positions matching TRBD1. J was trimmed by 4 bases and V by 5 bases; bases with no gene match: 5. The CDR3 consists of 14 residues. The germline CDR1 and CDR2 sequences are SGHAT and FQNNGV.

This clone was seen just once. V is TRBV11-2 and J is TRBJ1-3; possibly TRBD1 for D (5 bases). With 0 bases removed from V and 2 bases from J, the gap between germline ends came to 11 bases. CDR3 length equals 16 residues. Germline V CDR1 and CDR2: SGHAT, FQNNGV. This CDR3 reads CASSLDVRAPGNTIYF. In DNA, the CDR3 is TGTGCCAGCAGCTTAGACGTCAGGGCACCTGGAAACACCATATATTTT.

J is TRBJ2-5 and V is TRBV4-2; the D is unclear. Trimming took 0 bases from V and 1 from J, leaving 9 bases between them. From germline, CDR1 is LGHNA and CDR2 YNFKEQ. The CDR3 has 15 residues. CDR3 bases: TGTGCCAGCAGCCAAGATCGCGGATCCCAAGAGACCCAGTACTTC. This sequence encodes CASSQDRGSQETQYF.

This chain links TRBV20-1 with TRBJ1-6, with 8 bases lining up with TRBD1. The V segment lost 3 bases and the J segment 10 bases; nucleotides outside the gene matches: 5. CDR1 and CDR2 from the germline V gene are DFQATT and SNEGSKA (reference sequence). The CDR3 covers 13 residues. The CDR3 DNA reads TGCAGTGCTAGTACAGGGGACAGGTCACCCCTCCACTTT. Translated: CSASTGDRSPLHF.

In DNA, the CDR3 is TGTGCCAGTCCGCCCGGGACAGATACCGGGGAGCTGTTTTTT. As protein: CASPPGTDTGELFF. The V and J genes are TRBV7-9 and TRBJ2-2; 7 nucleotides agree with TRBD1. After removal of 9 bases from V and 5 bases from J, the junction contained 9 bases not matched to a gene. Looked up from germline, CDR1 is SEHNR and CDR2 is FQNEAQ (reference sequence). The CDR3 consists of 14 residues.

The chain carries TRBV5-6 and TRBJ1-6, with 9 bases matching TRBD1. The V gene's germline CDR1 is SGHDT and CDR2 YYEEEE. This CDR3 is 14 amino acids long. V dropped 4 bases and J dropped 9; count of bases not matched to a gene: 5. Written as DNA, the CDR3 is TGTGCCAGCAGCACAGGGGGCCTCGGTTCACCCCTCCACTTT. As protein: CASSTGGLGSPLHF.

CDR3 protein: CASSLIGFNEQFF. The CDR3 bases are TGTGCCAGCAGTTTAATAGGCTTCAATGAGCAGTTCTTC. This chain links TRBV12-3 or TRBV12-4 with TRBJ2-1; D unclear. The CDR3 covers 13 residues. Trimming shortened V by 2 bases and J by 6 bases, and 8 bases separated the two germline ends.

The rearrangement uses TRBV2 and TRBJ2-7; no clear D gene. Trimming pared 10 bases from V and 6 bases from J, leaving 16 bases between. There are 12 residues in the CDR3. The germline V gene has CDR1 SNHLY and CDR2 FYNNEI. The CDR3 DNA is TGTGCCACCTCCGAATGGGCAGGCGAGCAGTACTTC. It encodes CATSEWAGEQYF.